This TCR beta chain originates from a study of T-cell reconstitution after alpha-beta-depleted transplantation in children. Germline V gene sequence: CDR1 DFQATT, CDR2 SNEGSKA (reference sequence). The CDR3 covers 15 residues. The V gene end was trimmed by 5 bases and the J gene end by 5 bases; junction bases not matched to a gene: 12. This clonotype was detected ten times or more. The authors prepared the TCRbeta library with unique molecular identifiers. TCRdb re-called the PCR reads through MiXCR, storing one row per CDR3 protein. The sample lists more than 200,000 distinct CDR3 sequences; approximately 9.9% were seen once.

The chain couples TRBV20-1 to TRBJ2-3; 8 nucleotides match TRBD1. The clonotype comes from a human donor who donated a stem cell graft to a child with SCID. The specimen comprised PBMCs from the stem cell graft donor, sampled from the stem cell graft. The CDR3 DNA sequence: TGCAGTGCTCCTCAGGACAGGGACAACGGAGATACGCAGTATTTT. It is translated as CSAPQDRDNGDTQYF.